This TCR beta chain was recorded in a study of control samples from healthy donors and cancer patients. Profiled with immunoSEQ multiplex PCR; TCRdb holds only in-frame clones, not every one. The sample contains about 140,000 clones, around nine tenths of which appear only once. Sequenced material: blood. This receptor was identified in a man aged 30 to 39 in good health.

CDR3 in amino acids: CASSLMNTEAFF. DNA of the CDR3: TGTGCCAGCAGCCTGATGAACACTGAAGCTTTCTTT. J is TRBJ1-1 and V is TRBV11-2; D gene ambiguous. The CDR3 covers 12 residues. In germline, CDR1 is SGHAT, CDR2 FQNNGV. V lost 5 bases to trimming and J lost 0 bases, with 4 bases between them.